The table lists the clone carrying this T cell receptor (beta chain) with a count of one. Repertoires were generated with immunoSEQ multiplex PCR, while TCRdb's copy carries only in-frame clones and drops some. The sample consists of about 150,000 clones, about nine tenths of them appearing once. This sample stems from a study of control samples from healthy donors and cancer patients. The CDR3 covers 17 residues. CDR1 and CDR2 (germline): SEHNR, FQNEAQ (reference sequence). V lost 3 bases and J 2 bases, leaving 17 bases between the germline ends. This clonotype was obtained from a young man in good health. The sequenced material came from blood. J is TRBJ1-3 and V is TRBV7-9, with D tentatively TRBD1 (6 bases). The CDR3 coding sequence is TGTGCCAGCAGCTTCGAACAGGGAGGTCCCACTGGAAACACCATATATTTT. Its protein is CASSFEQGGPTGNTIYF.